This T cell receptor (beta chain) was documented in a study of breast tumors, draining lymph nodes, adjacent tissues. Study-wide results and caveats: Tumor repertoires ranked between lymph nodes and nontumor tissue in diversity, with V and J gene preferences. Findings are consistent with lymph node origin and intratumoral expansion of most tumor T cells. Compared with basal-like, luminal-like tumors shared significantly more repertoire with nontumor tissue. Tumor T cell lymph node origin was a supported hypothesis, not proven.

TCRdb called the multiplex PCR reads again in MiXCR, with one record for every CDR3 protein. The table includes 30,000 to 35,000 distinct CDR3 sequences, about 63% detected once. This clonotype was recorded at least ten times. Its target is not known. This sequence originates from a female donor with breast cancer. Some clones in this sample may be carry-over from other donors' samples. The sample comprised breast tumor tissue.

CDR3 in amino acids: CASSLTGGIYEQYF. The CDR3 nucleotides read TGTGCCAGTAGCCTGACAGGGGGCATCTACGAGCAGTACTTC. V and J are TRBV19 and TRBJ2-7, with 10 nucleotides matching TRBD1. The CDR3 spans 14 residues. V was clipped by 6 bases and J by 3 bases; unmatched bases: 5. Germline assignment: CDR1 LNHDA and CDR2 SQIVND (reference sequence).